This T cell receptor beta chain was sequenced for a study of cytomegalovirus exposure and HLA in healthy donors. Primers for the PCR totalled 60 Vbeta and 13 Jbeta. Sequencing was performed with immunoSEQ multiplex PCR; in TCRdb, only in-frame clones are kept and a portion is missing. The repertoire consists of 100,000 to 150,000 clones, with roughly four fifths occurring once and the leading ten covering about 8.6%. Study outcomes and limitations: In a later analysis, HLA-associated TCR beta chains were more clonally expanded than equally common others. Certain sequence variants were highly shared and formed a cluster, and this cluster was likely a sequencing artifact. As was reported, the classifier diagnosed cytomegalovirus status with high specificity and sensitivity. A later analysis linked a missense DCLRE1C variant to TCR beta V- and J-gene trimming.

CDR1 and CDR2 from the germline V gene are SGHDN and FVKESK. CDR3 length equals 15 residues. V lost 4 bases, J lost 0 bases, and 12 bases lay in between. Remarks on this clone: Its antigen is still unknown.

This sequence joins TRBV14 and TRBJ1-1, with D maybe TRBD1 (5 bases). The sample comprised PBMCs. The sequence was collected from a woman aged 50 to 65 in good health and CMV-seropositive. The CDR3 sequence is CASSLKGFMNTEAFF. CDR3 sequence (DNA): TGTGCCAGCAGCCTCAAGGGGTTTATGAACACTGAAGCTTTCTTT.